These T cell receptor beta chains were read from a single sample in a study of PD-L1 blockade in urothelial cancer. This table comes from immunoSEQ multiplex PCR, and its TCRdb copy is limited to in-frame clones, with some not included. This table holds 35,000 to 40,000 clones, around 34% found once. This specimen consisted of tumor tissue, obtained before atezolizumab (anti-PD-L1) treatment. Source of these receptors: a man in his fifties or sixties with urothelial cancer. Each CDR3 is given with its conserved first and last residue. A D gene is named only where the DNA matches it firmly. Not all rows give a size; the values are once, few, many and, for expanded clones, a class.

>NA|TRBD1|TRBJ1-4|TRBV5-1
TGCGCCAGCAGCTCTACAGGGGAGGCACTTGAAAAACTGTTTTTT
CASSSTGEALEKLFF
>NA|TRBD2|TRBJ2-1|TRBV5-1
TGCGCCAGCAGCTTTACTAGCGGGAGAGGAGGTGAGCAGTTCTTC
CASSFTSGRGGEQFF
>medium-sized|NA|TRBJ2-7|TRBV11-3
TGTGCCAGCAGCTCCCCCGGGACTGGCACCTACGAGCAGTACTTC
CASSSPGTGTYEQYF
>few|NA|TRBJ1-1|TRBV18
TGTGCCAGCTCACGCGACAGTAACACTGAAGCTTTCTTT
CASSRDSNTEAFF
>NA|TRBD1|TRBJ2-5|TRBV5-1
TGCGCCAGCAGCCACGACAGGGGGCGAGAGACCCAGTACTTC
CASSHDRGRETQYF
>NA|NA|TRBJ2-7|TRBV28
TGTGCCAGCAGAACCGGGACAAGGTACGAGCAGTACTTC
CASRTGTRYEQYF
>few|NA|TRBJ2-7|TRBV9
TGTGCCAGCAGTGCCGGTCCTAGTTACGAGCAGTACTTC
CASSAGPSYEQYF
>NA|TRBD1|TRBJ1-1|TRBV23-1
TGCGCCAGCAGCAGTGACAGGGGCACTGAAGCTTTCTTT
CASSSDRGTEAFF
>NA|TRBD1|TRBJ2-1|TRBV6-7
TGTGCCAGCAGTGTTTTTCCAGGGGGAACTTACAATGAGCAGTTCTTC
CASSVFPGGTYNEQFF
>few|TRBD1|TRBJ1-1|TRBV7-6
TGTGCCAGAAGCTGGGACAGGTCTATGAACACTGAAGCTTTCTTT
CARSWDRSMNTEAFF
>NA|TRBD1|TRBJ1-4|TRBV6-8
TGTGCCAGCAGCTCCGGGACAGGGAGGGGAAAACTGTTTTTT
CASSSGTGRGKLFF
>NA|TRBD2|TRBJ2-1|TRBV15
TGTGCCACCAGCAGAGAGACTAGCGACGTTAGTGAGCAGTTCTTC
CATSRETSDVSEQFF
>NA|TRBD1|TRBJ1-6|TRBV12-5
TGTGCTAGTGGTCAACAGGGGGTGGGATCACCCCTCCACTTT
CASGQQGVGSPLHF
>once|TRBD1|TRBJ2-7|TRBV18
TGTGCCAGCTCACCCCGACAGGGGGTCTACGAGCAGTACTTC
CASSPRQGVYEQYF
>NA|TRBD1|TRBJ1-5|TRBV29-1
TGCAGCGTTGCCGGGACAGGGACTCAGCCCCAGCATTTT
CSVAGTGTQPQHF
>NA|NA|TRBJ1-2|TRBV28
TGTGCCAGCAGTTCAGTAAACGCCGGCCGAACCTTC
CASSSVNAGRTF
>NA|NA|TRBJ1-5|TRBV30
TGTGCCTGGAGTGCGGACAGCAATCAGCCCCAGCATTTT
CAWSADSNQPQHF
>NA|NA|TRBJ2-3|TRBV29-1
TGCAGCGTTGCCGGGGGAAACACAGATACGCAGTATTTT
CSVAGGNTDTQYF
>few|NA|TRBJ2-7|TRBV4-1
TGCGCCAGCAGCCCCGGGGACCGAACCTACGAGCAGTACTTC
CASSPGDRTYEQYF
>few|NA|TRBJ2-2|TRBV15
TGTGCCACCAGCAGAGATCCAACCACCGGGGAGCTGTTTTTT
CATSRDPTTGELFF
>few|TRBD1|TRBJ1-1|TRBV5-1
TGCGCCAGCAGCTTAGGACAGGGTCTGAACACTGAAGCTTTCTTT
CASSLGQGLNTEAFF
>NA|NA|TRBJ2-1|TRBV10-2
TGCGCCAGCAGTGCGCAGGGCAATGAGCAGTTCTTC
CASSAQGNEQFF
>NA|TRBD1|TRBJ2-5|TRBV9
TGTGCCAGCCGGACAGGGTCCGGAGAGACCCAGTACTTC
CASRTGSGETQYF
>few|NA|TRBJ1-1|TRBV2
TGTGCCAGCAGGGGACAACCGAACACTGAAGCTTTCTTT
CASRGQPNTEAFF
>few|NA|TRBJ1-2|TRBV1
TGCGCCAGCAGCCAAGACGACAGGGGGCGCGGTGGCTACACCTTC
CASSQDDRGRGGYTF
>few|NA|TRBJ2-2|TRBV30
TGTGCCTACCGCCCCGGGACCGCGAACACCGGGGAGCTGTTTTTT
CAYRPGTANTGELFF
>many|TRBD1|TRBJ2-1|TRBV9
TGTGCCAGCAGCGGAGACTACCGGACAGGGGTTAATGAGCAGTTCTTC
CASSGDYRTGVNEQFF
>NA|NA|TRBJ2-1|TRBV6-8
TGTGCCAGCAGTCACTACAGGGTGAATGAGCAGTTCTTC
CASSHYRVNEQFF
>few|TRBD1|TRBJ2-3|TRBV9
TGTGCCAGCAGTCAACAGGGGGCTGGGACAGATACGCAGTATTTT
CASSQQGAGTDTQYF
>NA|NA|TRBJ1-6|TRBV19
TGTGCCAGTAGTCTCAGGGGTCCGGTTGGTAATTCACCCCTCCACTTT
CASSLRGPVGNSPLHF
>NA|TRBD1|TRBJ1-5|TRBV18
TGTGCCAGCTCACCGTCGCAGGGGGCGAATCAGCCCCAGCATTTT
CASSPSQGANQPQHF
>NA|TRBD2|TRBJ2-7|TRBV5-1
TGCGCCAGCAGCTTGGGTAGCGGGGGCTACGAGCAGTACTTC
CASSLGSGGYEQYF